This T cell receptor beta chain stems from a study of T-cell reconstitution after alpha-beta-depleted transplantation in children. The authors prepared the TCRbeta library with unique molecular identifiers. Using its own MiXCR run on the PCR reads, TCRdb lists one record per CDR3 protein. The sample holds around 530,000 distinct CDR3 sequences; around a third are singletons and the top ten take roughly 2.5%. Germline-derived CDR1 and CDR2 are SGHTA and FQGNSA. The CDR3 loop spans 17 amino acids. V dropped 5 bases and J dropped 0; count of bases not matched to a gene: 8. V and J are TRBV7-2 and TRBJ2-7, with TRBD2 matching 12 bases. The input for sequencing was PBMCs from the stem cell graft donor, taken from the stem cell graft. This TCR was sampled from a human donor who donated a stem cell graft to a child with aplastic anemia. The CDR3 coding sequence is TGTGCCAGCAGCACCGGGACTAGCGGGTGGAGCTCCTACGAGCAGTACTTC. Translation gives CASSTGTSGWSSYEQYF.